Listed below are T cell receptor beta chains from one sample, sequenced in a study of human T cells and chemical hapten exposure. TCRdb re-analysed the RACE reads in MiXCR, keeping a single row per CDR3 protein. The data contain approximately 110,000 distinct CDR3 sequences, 11% of them singletons. The sequencing here drew on whole blood, taken in connection with sensitization to the hapten diphenylcyclopropenone (DPC). These receptors originate from a middle-aged woman with alopecia areata. Some clones in this sample may be carry-over from other donors' samples. The CDR3 runs from the conserved cysteine through the conserved F or W. The D gene is left open where the match is weak. Rows may omit the clone size; those that give it use once, few, many or a size class.

J	size	V	D	CDR3	DNA
TRBJ2-7	few	TRBV9	NA	CASSVGGNSYEQYF	TGTGCCAGCAGCGTAGGGGGGAACTCCTACGAGCAGTACTTC
TRBJ2-7	few	TRBV10-3	NA	CAISAGAGVNEQYF	TGTGCCATCAGCGCCGGGGCAGGGGTGAACGAGCAGTACTTC
TRBJ1-2	NA	TRBV12-3/TRBV12-4	NA	CASTTTGHYGYTF	TGTGCCAGCACCACGACAGGACACTATGGCTACACCTTC
TRBJ2-1	few	TRBV20-1	NA	CSARDGAGRNYNEQFF	TGCAGTGCTAGAGATGGGGCAGGGCGAAATTACAATGAGCAGTTCTTC
TRBJ2-1	many	TRBV19	TRBD1	CASSIVGQGDNEQFF	TGTGCCAGTAGTATAGTCGGACAGGGGGACAATGAGCAGTTCTTC
TRBJ1-5	NA	TRBV2	NA	CASRAGTSNQPQHF	TGTGCCAGCAGAGCCGGGACTAGCAATCAGCCCCAGCATTTT
TRBJ2-1	few	TRBV6-5	TRBD2	CASSSGRANEQFF	TGTGCCAGCTCAAGCGGGAGGGCCAATGAGCAGTTCTTC
TRBJ1-5	NA	TRBV7-2	NA	CASSLGQGSQPQHF	TGTGCCAGCAGCTTAGGGCAGGGTTCTCAGCCCCAGCATTTT
TRBJ2-7	NA	TRBV3-1	NA	CASSQDSTGYEQYF	TGTGCCAGCAGCCAAGACTCGACCGGCTACGAGCAGTACTTC
TRBJ1-1	many	TRBV2	NA	CASNSNTEAFF	TGTGCCAGCAACTCGAACACTGAAGCTTTCTTT
TRBJ1-2	many	TRBV7-9	NA	CASSFRTILYGYTF	TGTGCCAGCAGCTTTAGAACAATACTCTATGGCTACACCTTC
TRBJ2-7	many	TRBV4-3	TRBD1	CASSQGTGSSYEQYF	TGCGCCAGCAGCCAAGGGACAGGGAGCTCCTACGAGCAGTACTTC
TRBJ2-6	NA	TRBV19	TRBD2	CASSPWTSSGANVLTF	TGTGCCAGTAGTCCCTGGACTAGTTCGGGGGCCAACGTCCTGACTTTC
TRBJ2-7	many	TRBV7-2	NA	CASSPATGSSYEQYF	TGTGCCAGCAGCCCGGCGACAGGAAGCTCCTACGAGCAGTACTTC
TRBJ1-1	many	TRBV5-4	NA	CASSVRRVNAEAFEAFF	TGTGCCAGCAGCGTCCGTAGGGTCAACGCTGAAGCTTTTGAAGCTTTCTTT
TRBJ2-7	few	TRBV19	NA	CASSIGNSQDEQYF	TGTGCCAGTAGTATAGGAAACAGCCAGGACGAGCAGTACTTC
TRBJ2-1	many	TRBV6-6	NA	CASNTGLALAEQFF	TGTGCCAGCAATACGGGGCTAGCGCTGGCTGAGCAGTTCTTC
TRBJ2-5	many	TRBV18	NA	CASSPLSHAGETQYF	TGTGCCAGCTCACCACTCTCTCACGCCGGAGAGACCCAGTACTTC
TRBJ2-1	few	TRBV5-4	NA	CASRGGGDNEQFF	TGTGCCAGCAGGGGAGGGGGCGACAATGAGCAGTTCTTC
TRBJ2-3	many	TRBV9	TRBD1	CASGTGLTDTQYF	TGTGCCAGCGGGACAGGGCTCACAGATACGCAGTATTTT
TRBJ2-6	NA	TRBV18	NA	CASSPVTAATNVLTF	TGTGCCAGCTCACCAGTGACAGCGGCTACGAATGTCCTGACTTTC
TRBJ2-7	NA	TRBV30	TRBD1	CAWGDSYEQYF	TGTGCCTGGGGGGACAGCTACGAGCAGTACTTC
TRBJ2-2	many	TRBV7-9	TRBD2	CASSLGGLASGELFF	TGTGCCAGCAGCTTAGGGGGACTAGCCTCCGGGGAGCTGTTTTTT
TRBJ1-3	few	TRBV5-1	NA	CASSPDSSGNTIYF	TGCGCCAGCAGCCCGGACAGCTCTGGAAACACCATATATTTT